These 15 T cell receptor beta chains were sequenced from one sample in a study of CD8+ T cells in alopecia areata. Once RNA had been extracted, it was reverse transcribed into cDNA to act as the sequencing template. Libraries were prepared by immunoSEQ multiplex PCR; TCRdb keeps only in-frame clonotypes and omits some of them. The table records about 99,000 clones, around 84% of them present only once. Treatment noted: oral pan-JAK inhibitor, 5-10 mg twice daily. The sequences come from CD8+ T cells sorted from blood, collected between weeks 30 and 35, from a patient treated with tofacitinib. These TCRs come from a human donor with alopecia areata.

J is TRBJ2-3 and V is TRBV9, with 12 bases fitting TRBD2. The CDR3 length is 17 residues. Germline V CDR1 and CDR2: SGDLS, YYNGEE. V trimming: 2 bases; J trimming: 3 bases; junction bases outside the gene matches: 7. CDR3: CASSVTSGGAMTDTQYF. CDR3 DNA sequence: TGTGCCAGCAGCGTGACTAGCGGGGGTGCAATGACAGATACGCAGTATTTT.

V and J are TRBV27 and TRBJ1-2, with D unclear. The CDR3 runs 13 residues. Germline V gives CDR1 MNHEY, CDR2 SMNVEV (reference sequence). V gave up 3 bases and J gave up 2 bases, with 7 bases separating them. This CDR3 is CASSFGPNYGYTF. The CDR3 DNA is TGTGCCAGCAGTTTTGGGCCGAACTATGGCTACACCTTC.

V is TRBV14 and J is TRBJ2-7; the D call may be TRBD1 or TRBD2 (6 bases each). The CDR3 sequence is 15 residues long. V was shortened by 4 bases and J by 2 bases, with 15 bases between the two germline ends. Germline values: CDR1 SGHDN, CDR2 FVKESK. The CDR3, as DNA: TGTGCCAGCAGCCCCTCGGGGGCAGGGACCTACGAGCAGTACTTC. This encodes CASSPSGAGTYEQYF.

The gene calls are TRBV5-1 and TRBJ2-1; 12 bases line up with TRBD2. CDR1 and CDR2 from the germline V gene are SGHRS and YFSETQ. This CDR3 has 15 residues. With 4 bases clipped from V and 4 bases from J, the junction kept 3 bases outside the gene matches. CDR3 sequence (DNA): TGCGCCAGCAGCCAAGGACTAGCGGGGTACAATGAGCAGTTCTTC. Protein sequence: CASSQGLAGYNEQFF. Looking up the rest from reference TRBV5-1 and TRBJ2-1 gives the full variable domain: KAGVTQTPRYLIKTRGQQVTLSCSPISGHRSVSWYQQTPGQGLQFLFEYFSETQRNKGNFPGRFSGRQFSNSRSEMNVSTLELGDSALYLCASSQGLAGYNEQFFGPGTRLTVL.

The chain uses TRBV5-1 and TRBJ1-2; possible D gene TRBD1, 6 bases. This CDR3 region has 13 residues. The ends were cut back, 4 bases at V and 3 bases at J, with 10 bases in the middle. In germline, CDR1 is SGHRS, CDR2 YFSETQ. CDR3 bases: TGCGCCAGCAGCCCGGGACAAGACTATGGCTACACCTTC. It encodes CASSPGQDYGYTF.

This sequence joins TRBV7-9 and TRBJ2-4, with D uncertain. The V end was cut by 5 bases, the J end by 1 base, with 6 bases between. This CDR3 has 13 amino acids. Per germline, CDR1 SEHNR and CDR2 FQNEAQ (reference sequence). The CDR3 here is CASSGFAKNIQYF. In DNA, the CDR3 is TGTGCCAGCAGCGGTTTTGCCAAAAACATTCAGTACTTC.

The DNA for the CDR3 is TGTGCCAGCAGCGCTTACGACAGTAGCAATCAGCCCCAGCATTTT. This translates into CASSAYDSSNQPQHF. The genes are TRBV9 and TRBJ1-5, with a weak D call TRBD1 (5 bases). The V gene lost 3 bases and the J gene lost 0 bases, with 10 bases spanning the gap. The CDR3 runs 15 residues. Germline loops: CDR1 SGDLS, CDR2 YYNGEE.

The V and J genes are TRBV6-5 and TRBJ1-1; D remains unclear. Germline CDR1 MNHEY, CDR2 SVGAGI. The CDR3 has 14 amino acids. V lost 2 bases, J lost 4 bases, and 11 bases lay in between. CDR3: CASSYVQESTEAFF. The CDR3 DNA reads as TGTGCCAGCAGTTACGTCCAGGAATCCACTGAAGCTTTCTTT.

This rearrangement joins TRBV6-6 to TRBJ1-4, with 7 bases identical to TRBD1. The CDR3 runs 16 residues. The germline gives CDR1 MNHNY, CDR2 SVGAGI (reference sequence). V dropped 5 bases and J dropped 0; count of bases not matched to a gene: 6. The CDR3 coding sequence is TGTGCCAGCAGTACATGGGACAGTGCAACTAATGAAAAACTGTTTTTT. Translating it yields CASSTWDSATNEKLFF.

The J gene is TRBJ2-2, the V gene TRBV5-4, with TRBD2 matching over 7 bases. In germline, CDR1 is SGHNT, CDR2 YYREEE (reference sequence). This CDR3 comprises 15 residues. Trimming took 1 base from V and 1 from J; bases not matched to a gene: 1. CDR3 sequence reads: CASSLLAGNTGELFF. CDR3 DNA: TGTGCCAGCAGCTTGTTAGCGGGGAACACCGGGGAGCTGTTTTTT.

The genes are TRBV5-1 and TRBJ2-5; TRBD2 matches 9 bases. The CDR3 runs to 14 residues. CDR1 and CDR2 from the germline V gene are SGHRS and YFSETQ. Trimming removed 3 bases from V and 5 bases from J; junction bases left unmatched: 5. The CDR3 protein is CASSWKREVETQYF. Written as DNA, the CDR3 is TGCGCCAGCAGCTGGAAGCGGGAGGTTGAGACCCAGTACTTC.

The chain is built from TRBV5-4 and TRBJ2-2; weak D call: TRBD2 (7 bases). Germline V CDR1 and CDR2: SGHNT, YYREEE (reference sequence). V lost 2 bases and J lost 0, with 20 bases in between. This CDR3 is 19 amino acids long. Here the CDR3 reads CASSLKWMAGAPNTGELFF. Here the CDR3 DNA reads TGTGCCAGCAGCTTAAAGTGGATGGCGGGGGCTCCGAACACCGGGGAGCTGTTTTTT.

This chain connects TRBV19 to TRBJ2-7; 7 bases are shared with TRBD1. Germline CDR1 reads LNHDA; CDR2 reads SQIVND (reference sequence). J was trimmed by 7 bases and V by 4 bases; bases with no gene match: 4. This CDR3 has 12 residues. The CDR3 nucleotides are TGTGCCAGTAGTACACCAGGGGGAGAGCAGTACTTC. It translates to CASSTPGGEQYF.

The rearrangement links TRBV10-3 to TRBJ2-7, with D perhaps given as TRBD1 or TRBD2 (5 bases each). The germline CDR1 and CDR2 sequences are ENHRY and SYGVKD. The CDR3 is made up of 13 amino acids. V lost 4 bases and J lost 5, with 12 bases in between. The CDR3 sequence is CAISVGGTNEQYF. The CDR3 nucleotides read TGTGCCATCAGTGTTGGGGGAACTAACGAGCAGTACTTC.

The chain employs TRBV2 and TRBJ2-7; D remains unclear. Germline CDR1 reads SNHLY; CDR2 reads FYNNEI. This CDR3 has 12 amino acids. Trimming stripped 3 bases from V and 12 bases from J, with 15 bases between. In nucleotides, the CDR3 is TGTGCCAGCAGTGAGGATCTCGTCAGAACGTACTTC. Residues: CASSEDLVRTYF.